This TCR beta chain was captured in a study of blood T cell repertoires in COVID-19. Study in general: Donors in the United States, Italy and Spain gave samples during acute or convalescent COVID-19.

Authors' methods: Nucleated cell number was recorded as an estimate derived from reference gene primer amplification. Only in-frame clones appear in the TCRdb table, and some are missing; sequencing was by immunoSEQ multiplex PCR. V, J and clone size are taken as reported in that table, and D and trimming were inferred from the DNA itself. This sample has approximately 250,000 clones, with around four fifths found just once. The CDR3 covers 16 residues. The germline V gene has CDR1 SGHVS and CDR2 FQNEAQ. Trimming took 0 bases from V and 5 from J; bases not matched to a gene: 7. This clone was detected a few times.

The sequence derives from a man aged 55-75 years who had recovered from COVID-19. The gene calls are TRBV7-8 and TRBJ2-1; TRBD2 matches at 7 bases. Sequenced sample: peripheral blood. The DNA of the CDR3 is TGTGCCAGCAGCTTAGCCTCCATAGGGACTAACAATGAGCAGTTCTTC. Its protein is CASSLASIGTNNEQFF.